The TCR beta chain described here comes from a study of T cell therapy after organ transplantation. Study overall: T cells were expanded approximately 15 days with 30 CMV class I/II epitopes. Points from the study as a whole: Lower pretherapy CD8 clonality went with larger post-therapy fold change. In nonresponders, large pretherapy expansions changed minimally after therapy.

Clones were read by immunoSEQ multiplex PCR, and TCRdb kept only the in-frame ones, dropping some. The sample includes 2,000 to 2,500 clones, roughly three quarters of them seen just once. As for this clone: What it binds is unknown.

These patients had received solid-organ transplants and had drug-resistant or recurrent cytomegalovirus. The source of this sequence is a human patient who had received a solid organ transplant and had CMV disease. The sequencing used CD8+ T cells from blood, collected before autologous CMV-specific T cell therapy.

Written as DNA, the CDR3 is TGTGCCAGCAGCTTCGGGACAGGGGGGATAGCTTTCTTT. Translation: CASSFGTGGIAFF. The chain employs TRBV13 and TRBJ1-1; TRBD1 agrees at 11 bases. J gave up 10 bases and V 3 bases, and 4 bases lay outside the gene matches. The CDR3 consists of 13 residues. The V gene's germline CDR1 is PRHDT and CDR2 FYEKMQ (reference sequence).